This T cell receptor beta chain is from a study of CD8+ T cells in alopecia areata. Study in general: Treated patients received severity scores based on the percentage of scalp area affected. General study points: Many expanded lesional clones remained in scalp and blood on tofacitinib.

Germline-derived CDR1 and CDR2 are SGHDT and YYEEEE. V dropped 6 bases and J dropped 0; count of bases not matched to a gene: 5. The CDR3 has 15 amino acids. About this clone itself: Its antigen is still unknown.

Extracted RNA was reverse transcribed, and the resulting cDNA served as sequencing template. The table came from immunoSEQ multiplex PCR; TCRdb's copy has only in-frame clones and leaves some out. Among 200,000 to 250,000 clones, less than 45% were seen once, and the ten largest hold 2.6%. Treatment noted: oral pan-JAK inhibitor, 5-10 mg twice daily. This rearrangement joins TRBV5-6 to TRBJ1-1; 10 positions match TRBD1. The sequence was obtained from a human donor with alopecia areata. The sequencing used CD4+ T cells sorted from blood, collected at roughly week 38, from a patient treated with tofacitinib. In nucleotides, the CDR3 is TGTGCCAGCATTACGACAGGGGGCGTGAACACTGAAGCTTTCTTT. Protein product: CASITTGGVNTEAFF.